A selection of T cell receptor beta chains follows, all from one sample in a study of OX40 agonist ivuxolimab in advanced cancers. Measured with immunoSEQ multiplex PCR; TCRdb has only the in-frame clones, and not every one. The data show 96,000 or so clones, around 80% seen once. The sequencing here drew on CD4+ or CD8+ T cells sorted from blood, taken in a trial of the OX40 agonist ivuxolimab. These receptors all come from an adult with an advanced solid tumor such as melanoma, head and neck, liver or kidney cancer. The CDR3 runs from the conserved cysteine through the conserved F or W. Fields, in order: J gene, D gene, V gene, clone size, CDR3 protein, CDR3 DNA. A D gene is named only where the DNA matches it firmly. Not every row has a clone size; where given, it reads once, few, many or a size class.

j_gene: TRBJ1-3; d_gene: .; v_gene: TRBV7-9; abundance: few; CDR3aa: CASSYGNTIYF; CDR3nt: TGTGCCAGCAGCTATGGAAACACCATATATTTT
j_gene: TRBJ2-3; d_gene: .; v_gene: TRBV7-2; abundance: few; CDR3aa: CASSTSDTQYF; CDR3nt: TGTGCCAGCAGTACATCAGATACGCAGTATTTT
j_gene: TRBJ1-2; d_gene: .; v_gene: TRBV9; abundance: .; CDR3aa: CASSVGSGSRKAYGYTF; CDR3nt: TGTGCCAGCAGCGTGGGATCGGGATCTCGTAAAGCTTATGGCTACACCTTC
j_gene: TRBJ1-5; d_gene: TRBD1; v_gene: TRBV6-6; abundance: .; CDR3aa: CASRTGNQPQHF; CDR3nt: TGTGCCAGCCGGACAGGAAATCAGCCCCAGCATTTT
j_gene: TRBJ1-5; d_gene: .; v_gene: TRBV7-2; abundance: .; CDR3aa: CASSLDMSQPQHF; CDR3nt: TGTGCCAGCAGCTTAGACATGAGTCAGCCCCAGCATTTT
j_gene: TRBJ2-7; d_gene: .; v_gene: TRBV5-1; abundance: .; CDR3aa: CASKPGTGSTYEQYF; CDR3nt: TGCGCCAGCAAACCCGGCACAGGGTCAACCTACGAGCAGTACTTC
j_gene: TRBJ1-6; d_gene: .; v_gene: TRBV4-1; abundance: .; CDR3aa: CASGDSSPLHF; CDR3nt: TGCGCCAGCGGGGATAGTTCACCCCTCCACTTT
j_gene: TRBJ1-2; d_gene: TRBD1; v_gene: TRBV19; abundance: .; CDR3aa: CASSIGDRVYGYTF; CDR3nt: TGTGCCAGTAGTATCGGGGACAGAGTCTATGGCTACACCTTC
j_gene: TRBJ2-2; d_gene: .; v_gene: TRBV10-3; abundance: .; CDR3aa: CAISPTPGENTGELFF; CDR3nt: TGTGCCATAAGTCCTACCCCCGGGGAGAACACCGGGGAGCTGTTTTTT
j_gene: TRBJ2-2; d_gene: .; v_gene: TRBV30; abundance: .; CDR3aa: CAWSAAARTGELFF; CDR3nt: TGTGCCTGGAGTGCCGCCGCGAGGACCGGGGAGCTGTTTTTT
j_gene: TRBJ1-2; d_gene: .; v_gene: TRBV2; abundance: .; CDR3aa: CASRARGMNYGYTF; CDR3nt: TGTGCCAGCAGGGCGCGGGGAATGAACTATGGCTACACCTTC
j_gene: TRBJ2-4; d_gene: .; v_gene: TRBV2; abundance: .; CDR3aa: CANTPSGGHLAKNIQYF; CDR3nt: TGTGCCAACACTCCCTCGGGGGGACACCTAGCCAAAAACATTCAGTACTTC
j_gene: TRBJ1-3; d_gene: TRBD1; v_gene: TRBV30; abundance: .; CDR3aa: CARRDRGTSGNTIYF; CDR3nt: TGTGCCCGCCGGGACAGGGGGACCTCTGGAAACACCATATATTTT
j_gene: TRBJ1-2; d_gene: TRBD1; v_gene: TRBV7-9; abundance: .; CDR3aa: CASSLWGQGRGGNYGYTF; CDR3nt: TGTGCCAGCAGCTTATGGGGACAGGGGCGTGGAGGTAACTATGGCTACACCTTC
j_gene: TRBJ2-7; d_gene: TRBD1; v_gene: TRBV27; abundance: .; CDR3aa: CASTGQGNEQYF; CDR3nt: TGTGCCAGCACAGGACAGGGGAACGAGCAGTACTTC
j_gene: TRBJ2-6; d_gene: .; v_gene: TRBV4-3; abundance: .; CDR3aa: CASSQEGHSGANVLTF; CDR3nt: TGCGCCAGCAGCCAAGAGGGCCACTCTGGGGCCAACGTCCTGACTTTC
j_gene: TRBJ1-5; d_gene: .; v_gene: TRBV19; abundance: .; CDR3aa: CASSMGSEVSQPQHF; CDR3nt: TGTGCCAGTAGTATGGGCAGTGAAGTGAGTCAGCCCCAGCATTTT
j_gene: TRBJ2-7; d_gene: .; v_gene: TRBV7-6; abundance: .; CDR3aa: CASSHPGRANEQYF; CDR3nt: TGTGCCAGCAGTCACCCCGGCAGGGCTAACGAGCAGTACTTC
j_gene: TRBJ2-1; d_gene: TRBD2; v_gene: TRBV7-3; abundance: .; CDR3aa: CASSLTSGGSYNEQFF; CDR3nt: TGTGCCAGCAGCTTAACTAGCGGGGGGTCCTACAATGAGCAGTTCTTC
j_gene: TRBJ2-5; d_gene: .; v_gene: TRBV2; abundance: .; CDR3aa: CASSERLGGETQYF; CDR3nt: TGTGCCAGCAGTGAACGTCTTGGAGGGGAGACCCAGTACTTC
j_gene: TRBJ1-4; d_gene: .; v_gene: TRBV5-4; abundance: .; CDR3aa: CASSLDRREKLFF; CDR3nt: TGTGCCAGCAGCTTGGACAGACGGGAAAAACTGTTTTTT
j_gene: TRBJ2-6; d_gene: TRBD1; v_gene: TRBV7-2; abundance: .; CDR3aa: CASSLSRGLAGANVLTF; CDR3nt: TGTGCCAGCAGCTTAAGCAGGGGGCTTGCTGGGGCCAACGTCCTGACTTTC
j_gene: TRBJ2-3; d_gene: TRBD2; v_gene: TRBV7-2; abundance: few; CDR3aa: CASSLYLRTSGKGDTQYF; CDR3nt: TGTGCCAGCAGCTTATACCTTCGGACTAGCGGGAAGGGAGATACGCAGTATTTT
j_gene: TRBJ1-2; d_gene: TRBD1; v_gene: TRBV4-2; abundance: .; CDR3aa: CASSPGQGRPSF; CDR3nt: TGTGCCAGCAGCCCAGGACAGGGACGCCCTAGCTTC
j_gene: TRBJ2-7; d_gene: TRBD1; v_gene: TRBV5-1; abundance: .; CDR3aa: CASSYGQGSGEQYF; CDR3nt: TGCGCCAGCAGCTATGGACAGGGGTCGGGGGAGCAGTACTTC
j_gene: TRBJ1-2; d_gene: .; v_gene: TRBV5-1; abundance: once; CDR3aa: CASSAGVFYGYTF; CDR3nt: TGCGCCAGCAGCGCAGGGGTTTTCTATGGCTACACCTTC
j_gene: TRBJ2-1; d_gene: .; v_gene: TRBV5-1; abundance: .; CDR3aa: CASSSTPISSYNEQFF; CDR3nt: TGCGCCAGCAGCTCTACACCGATTAGCTCCTACAATGAGCAGTTCTTC
j_gene: TRBJ2-3; d_gene: TRBD2; v_gene: TRBV27; abundance: .; CDR3aa: CASRALAGARTDTQYF; CDR3nt: TGTGCCAGCAGGGCGCTAGCGGGAGCCCGCACAGATACGCAGTATTTT
j_gene: TRBJ1-1; d_gene: .; v_gene: TRBV5-1; abundance: .; CDR3aa: CASSVTTMNTEAFF; CDR3nt: TGCGCCAGCAGCGTTACTACCATGAACACTGAAGCTTTCTTT
j_gene: TRBJ1-2; d_gene: .; v_gene: TRBV5-8; abundance: .; CDR3aa: CASSLGDLRVGYTF; CDR3nt: TGTGCCAGCAGCTTGGGCGATCTCCGGGTAGGCTACACCTTC
j_gene: TRBJ2-3; d_gene: TRBD2; v_gene: TRBV5-1; abundance: .; CDR3aa: CASSLRGATTSGREDTQYF; CDR3nt: TGCGCCAGCAGCTTACGGGGGGCGACCACTAGCGGGAGGGAAGATACGCAGTATTTT
j_gene: TRBJ1-1; d_gene: .; v_gene: TRBV9; abundance: once; CDR3aa: CASSPGGETEAFF; CDR3nt: TGTGCCAGCAGCCCAGGCGGGGAGACTGAAGCTTTCTTT
j_gene: TRBJ1-3; d_gene: .; v_gene: TRBV2; abundance: .; CDR3aa: CASREQAGNTIYF; CDR3nt: TGTGCCAGCAGAGAACAGGCTGGAAACACCATATATTTT
j_gene: TRBJ2-3; d_gene: TRBD2; v_gene: TRBV5-1; abundance: .; CDR3aa: CASSLGGLAGVSPTQYF; CDR3nt: TGCGCCAGCAGCTTGGGTGGACTAGCGGGAGTGTCCCCGACGCAGTATTTT
j_gene: TRBJ1-1; d_gene: TRBD1; v_gene: TRBV7-9; abundance: .; CDR3aa: CASSLDRGMNTEAFF; CDR3nt: TGTGCCAGCAGCTTAGACAGGGGCATGAACACTGAAGCTTTCTTT
j_gene: TRBJ1-1; d_gene: .; v_gene: TRBV6-5; abundance: .; CDR3aa: CASRSDTVVTEAFF; CDR3nt: TGTGCCAGCAGATCAGACACGGTCGTCACTGAAGCTTTCTTT
j_gene: TRBJ2-3; d_gene: TRBD2; v_gene: TRBV13; abundance: .; CDR3aa: CASSYRLAGSDTQYF; CDR3nt: TGTGCCAGCAGTTACCGACTAGCGGGGTCAGATACGCAGTATTTT
j_gene: TRBJ1-2; d_gene: .; v_gene: TRBV27; abundance: few; CDR3aa: CASSLFLGQGYGYTF; CDR3nt: TGTGCCAGCAGTTTATTCCTAGGGCAGGGCTATGGCTACACCTTC
j_gene: TRBJ1-1; d_gene: .; v_gene: TRBV4-3; abundance: .; CDR3aa: CASSQEGVQDPEAFF; CDR3nt: TGCGCCAGCAGCCAAGAAGGGGTGCAGGACCCAGAAGCTTTCTTT
j_gene: TRBJ2-3; d_gene: .; v_gene: TRBV19; abundance: .; CDR3aa: CASSRLDSTDTQYF; CDR3nt: TGTGCCAGTAGTCGCCTCGACAGCACAGATACGCAGTATTTT
j_gene: TRBJ2-7; d_gene: .; v_gene: TRBV29-1; abundance: .; CDR3aa: CSVARGGYEQYF; CDR3nt: TGCAGCGTTGCCAGGGGAGGCTACGAGCAGTACTTC